The entry that follows covers one T cell receptor (delta chain) sequence. V lost 0 bases and J 8 bases, leaving 15 bases between the germline ends. This CDR3 is 15 amino acids long. From germline, CDR1 is GEAIGNYY and CDR2 EKD. The data were taken from a study of gamma-delta T cells after stem cell transplantation. TCRdb fed the RT-PCR reads to CATT. The table has fewer than 450 delta-chain clones, about 5.7% seen once; the top ten hold 94%. The specimen was gamma-delta T cells. The receptor was isolated from a human donor. It is not recorded whose cells these are; they may come from a transplant donor. The rearrangement links TRDV2 to TRDJ2; no reliable D call. CDR3 sequence: CACDTVEGRGAQLFF. The DNA of the CDR3 is TGTGCCTGTGACACCGTGGAGGGTCGTGGGGCACAACTCTTCTTT.